One sample yielded the 28 T cell receptor beta chains listed below, sequenced in a study of shared clonotypes between healthy human individuals. As defined, naive CD8 cells were CD45RO-negative and positively selected for CCR7, with terminally differentiated effector memory CD45RA+ cells excluded. Method: immunoSEQ multiplex PCR; TCRdb's copy keeps in-frame clones and lacks some. The sample yields over 2,000,000 clones, approximately 92% seen once. The sample comprised naive CD8+ T cells from PBMCs. Receptors originate from a young man in good health. Some clones in this sample may be carry-over from other donors' samples.

The rearrangement links TRBV28 to TRBJ2-1, with 7 bases identical to TRBD2. This CDR3 has 16 amino acids. The J segment lost 5 bases and the V segment lost 4 bases, leaving 11 bases of the junction unmatched. The germline gives CDR1 MDHEN, CDR2 SYDVKM. The CDR3 sequence is CASSSHGGEANNEQFF. CDR3 in DNA: TGTGCCAGCAGTTCGCATGGGGGGGAGGCAAACAATGAGCAGTTCTTC.

The rearrangement links TRBV5-1 to TRBJ1-1; D uncertain. Germline V gene data show CDR1 as SGHRS and CDR2 as YFSETQ. V lost 4 bases to trimming and J lost 0 bases, with 10 bases between them. The CDR3 has 14 residues. CDR3 DNA sequence: TGCGCCAGCAGCATGGACCTGATGAACACTGAAGCTTTCTTT. Translated, it gives CASSMDLMNTEAFF.

V is TRBV7-3 and J is TRBJ2-2; 12 nucleotides align to TRBD2. The CDR3 sequence is 17 residues long. Germline CDR1 is SGHTA and CDR2 is FQGTGA. The trim removed 2 bases at V and 5 bases at J, leaving 6 bases unmatched. The CDR3 DNA sequence: TGTGCCAGCAGCTTAGTCCCGCTAGCGGGAGGGACCGGGGAGCTGTTTTTT. Amino acids: CASSLVPLAGGTGELFF.

The V and J genes are TRBV29-1 and TRBJ1-1; TRBD1 agrees at 9 bases. The CDR3 spans 14 residues. Germline V gene lookup returns CDR1 SQVTM and CDR2 ANQGSEA. In DNA form, the CDR3 reads TGCAGGGGGGACTCGGGACAGGGCTACACTGAAGCTTTCTTT. Its translation is CRGDSGQGYTEAFF.

On this clone: A much larger clone differs from this one at a single base, so this may be a read error. Other DNA sequences in this specimen translate into the identical CDR3. V gene TRBV9 combines with J gene TRBJ2-2, with D hard to call. This CDR3 has 12 amino acids. The V gene's germline CDR1 is SGDLS and CDR2 YYNGEE. CDR3 sequence: CASSVNPGELFF. The CDR3 nucleotides are TGTGCCAGCAGCGTGAACCCCGGGGAGCTGTTTTTT. Together with reference TRBV9 and TRBJ2-2, the CDR3 gives the full variable domain: DSGVTQTPKHLITATGQRVTLRCSPRSGDLSVYWYQQSLDQGLQFLIQYYNGEERAKGNILERFSAQQFPDLHSELNLSSLELGDSALYFCASSVNPGELFFGEGSRLTVL.

The chain combines TRBV5-8 with TRBJ2-7; D may be TRBD1 (5 bases). Germline V gives CDR1 SGHTS, CDR2 YDEGEE. The V gene lost 4 bases and the J gene lost 7 bases, with 12 bases spanning the gap. The CDR3 runs to 12 residues. The CDR3 DNA sequence: TGTGCCAGCAGCCTGGGGCCCTCGGAGCAGTACTTC. Amino acid sequence: CASSLGPSEQYF.

This clone has a single count. The chain links TRBV2 to TRBJ2-1, with D maybe TRBD2 (5 bases). The CDR3 consists of 16 residues. The germline V gene has CDR1 SNHLY and CDR2 FYNNEI. V dropped 0 bases and J dropped 5 bases, with 14 bases sitting between them. The CDR3 loop is CASSEAPQRYDNEQFF. In DNA, the CDR3 is TGTGCCAGCAGTGAAGCGCCGCAGCGGTACGACAATGAGCAGTTCTTC.

J is TRBJ2-7 and V is TRBV28; D ambiguous. Germline-derived CDR1 and CDR2 are MDHEN and SYDVKM. The CDR3 covers 14 residues. Trimming shortened V by 6 bases and J by 3 bases, and 15 bases separated the two germline ends. The CDR3 spells CASSRRLYDYEQYF. DNA for the CDR3: TGTGCCAGCAGCAGGCGGCTGTACGACTACGAGCAGTACTTC.

This chain links TRBV7-9 with TRBJ2-1, with TRBD2 matching 7 bases. CDR1 and CDR2 (germline): SEHNR, FQNEAQ (reference sequence). Losses at the gene ends were 3 bases for V and 6 bases for J; bases not matched to a gene: 5. CDR3 size: 14 residues. CDR3 region: CASSFVGGSNEQFF. CDR3 DNA sequence: TGTGCCAGCAGCTTTGTGGGAGGGAGCAATGAGCAGTTCTTC.

The chain is built from TRBV19 and TRBJ1-5; 7 nucleotides match TRBD1. This CDR3 contains 16 residues. Per the germline V gene, CDR1 is LNHDA and CDR2 is SQIVND (reference sequence). V was clipped by 5 bases and J by 1 base; unmatched bases: 8. The CDR3 DNA follows: TGTGCCAGTAGTTCCCGACAGGGAGGGAGCAATCAGCCCCAGCATTTT. Residues: CASSSRQGGSNQPQHF.

The chain uses TRBV6-5 and TRBJ1-2; possibly TRBD1 for D (5 bases). The CDR3 totals 15 residues. Germline values: CDR1 MNHEY, CDR2 SVGAGI. Trimming removed 2 bases at V and 6 bases at J, with 16 bases between. CDR3 sequence reads: CASSYSFWGEDGYTF. The CDR3, as DNA: TGTGCCAGCAGTTACAGTTTTTGGGGGGAAGATGGCTACACCTTC.

The sample holds one count of this clone. The gene calls are TRBV18 and TRBJ2-1; tentatively, D is TRBD1 (5 bases). This CDR3 contains 13 residues. The V and J ends lost 6 bases and 8 bases respectively, with 14 bases between them. Germline V gives CDR1 KGHSH, CDR2 LQKENI. The CDR3 loop is CASSPGPRDEQFF. The CDR3 nucleotides are TGTGCCAGCTCTCCCGGTCCCAGGGATGAGCAGTTCTTC.

The table lists this clone with a count of one. The chain carries TRBV4-3 and TRBJ2-1; 9 bases agree with TRBD2. The CDR3 consists of 16 residues. V trimming: 4 bases; J trimming: 5 bases; junction bases outside the gene matches: 9. Germline values: CDR1 LGHNA, CDR2 YSLEER. The CDR3 region has the DNA TGCGCCAGCAGCCCTTTTAGCGGGAGTGAGAACAATGAGCAGTTCTTC. This sequence encodes CASSPFSGSENNEQFF.

As to this clone: Compared with germline, one end of the junction differs, possibly owing to a read error. The chain has TRBV4-1 and TRBJ2-1; tentatively, D is TRBD1 or TRBD2 (5 bases each). In germline, CDR1 is MGHRA, CDR2 YSYEKL. The CDR3 sequence is 15 residues long. CDR3 sequence reads: CASSQRLGPPNGQFF. In DNA form, the CDR3 reads TGCGCCAGCAGCCAACGACTGGGACCCCCGAATGGGCAGTTCTTC.

The gene calls are TRBV9 and TRBJ2-1, with 8 bases that match TRBD2. After removal of 4 bases from V and 5 bases from J, the junction contained 11 bases not matched to a gene. The CDR3 has 16 residues. The germline CDR1 and CDR2 sequences are SGDLS and YYNGEE. The CDR3 sequence is CASSSRTGLVDNEQFF. CDR3 nucleotides: TGTGCCAGCAGCTCACGTACGGGACTAGTCGACAATGAGCAGTTCTTC.

V usage is TRBV27 and J usage is TRBJ2-7; 7 positions match TRBD2. V gave up 7 bases and J gave up 7 bases; unmatched junction bases: 4. There are 11 residues in the CDR3. Germline values: CDR1 MNHEY, CDR2 SMNVEV (reference sequence). CDR3 in DNA: TGTGCCAGCACCTCCGGGAGGGAGCAGTACTTC. Amino acid sequence: CASTSGREQYF.

The chain links TRBV5-1 to TRBJ2-3; TRBD2 is a possible D gene (6 bases). V lost 0 bases and J 1 base, leaving 6 bases between the germline ends. CDR1 and CDR2 (germline): SGHRS, YFSETQ. The CDR3 consists of 14 residues. The CDR3 region is CASSLGEGTDTQYF. The CDR3 DNA reads as TGCGCCAGCAGCTTGGGGGAGGGCACAGATACGCAGTATTTT.

CDR3 loop: CASSGGLATYQETQYF. CDR3 sequence (DNA): TGTGCCAGCAGTGGGGGACTAGCGACGTACCAAGAGACCCAGTACTTC. The rearrangement uses TRBV28 and TRBJ2-5; 10 bases agree with TRBD2. The trim removed 5 bases at V and 0 bases at J, leaving 6 bases unmatched. Germline assignment: CDR1 MDHEN and CDR2 SYDVKM. The CDR3 has 16 amino acids.

In the case of this clone: Other DNA sequences within the sample encode an identical CDR3. The CDR3 sequence: CASRQTGGPYEQYF. CDR3 bases: TGTGCCAGCAGACAGACAGGGGGCCCCTACGAGCAGTACTTC. V usage is TRBV28 and J usage is TRBJ2-7; 10 nucleotides agree with TRBD1. CDR3 length equals 14 residues. The trim removed 6 bases at V and 2 bases at J, leaving 4 bases unmatched. Germline V gene sequence: CDR1 MDHEN, CDR2 SYDVKM.

The chain combines TRBV28 with TRBJ1-5, with no clear D. V was trimmed by 1 base and J by 5 bases, leaving 12 bases between them. Germline-derived CDR1 and CDR2 are MDHEN and SYDVKM. The CDR3 runs to 15 residues. In DNA form, the CDR3 reads TGTGCCAGCAGTTTATACGGGAATGGGGATCAGCCCCAGCATTTT. This translates into CASSLYGNGDQPQHF.

The chain couples TRBV5-4 to TRBJ2-5; 11 bases agree with TRBD1. The J segment lost 2 bases and the V segment lost 3 bases, leaving 6 bases of the junction unmatched. The CDR3 is made up of 16 amino acids. The V gene's germline CDR1 is SGHNT and CDR2 YYREEE (reference sequence). The chain's CDR3 is CASSSRTGGYQETQYF. The DNA for the CDR3 is TGTGCCAGCAGCTCTCGGACAGGGGGCTATCAAGAGACCCAGTACTTC.

On this clone itself: The sample has other DNA sequences that encode this CDR3 too. The V call is TRBV9, the J call TRBJ2-1; D is unclear. Germline V gene sequence: CDR1 SGDLS, CDR2 YYNGEE. This CDR3 is built from 13 residues. V was cut by 3 bases and J by 4 bases, with 8 bases left in between. CDR3 bases: TGTGCCAGCAGCGCCCCCCTATACAATGAGCAGTTCTTC. Translation gives CASSAPLYNEQFF.

The V call is TRBV28, the J call TRBJ2-3, with 9 bases identical to TRBD1. V shed 8 bases and J 6 bases; nucleotides not matched to a gene: 12. CDR1 and CDR2 from the germline V gene are MDHEN and SYDVKM. This CDR3 spans 15 amino acids. CDR3 nucleotide sequence: TGTGCCAGCGACCGCCCCGGGACAGGGATTGATACGCAGTATTTT. It encodes CASDRPGTGIDTQYF.

V is TRBV4-3 and J is TRBJ2-2, with 9 nucleotides matching TRBD1. There are 19 residues in the CDR3. CDR1 is LGHNA, CDR2 YSLEER, per germline. With V trimmed by 3 bases and J by 5 bases, 16 bases remained unmatched. Here the CDR3 DNA reads TGCGCCAGCAGCCAGGACACTTGGAGGACAGGGGTGGAAACCGGGGAGCTGTTTTTT. Its translation: CASSQDTWRTGVETGELFF.

The chain combines TRBV10-3 with TRBJ2-2; D not certain. Germline values: CDR1 ENHRY, CDR2 SYGVKD. CDR3 length: 15 residues. V was trimmed by 8 bases and J by 1 base, leaving 14 bases between them. The CDR3 here is CAIWSGAWNTGELFF. CDR3 sequence (DNA): TGTGCCATCTGGTCAGGCGCTTGGAACACCGGGGAGCTGTTTTTT.

On this clone itself: The sample carries other DNA sequences with the same CDR3. The rearrangement joins TRBV11-2 to TRBJ2-7; D uncertain. The CDR3 spans 15 residues. Germline V gene data show CDR1 as SGHAT and CDR2 as FQNNGV. V was clipped by 1 base and J by 3 bases, with 13 bases between them. The CDR3 reads CASSLGAGEYYEQYF. CDR3 sequence (DNA): TGTGCCAGCAGCTTAGGTGCAGGAGAGTACTACGAGCAGTACTTC.

This clone was seen only once. The CDR3 reads CASGPLGQGAYNEQFF. The CDR3 DNA follows: TGTGCTAGTGGCCCCCTCGGACAGGGGGCATACAATGAGCAGTTCTTC. This chain links TRBV12-5 with TRBJ2-1; 11 nucleotides align to TRBD1. The CDR3 contains 16 residues. The germline V gene has CDR1 LGHNT and CDR2 FRNRAP. Germline trimming cut 6 bases from V and 4 bases from J; bases unmatched to any gene: 8.

CDR3 in DNA: TGTGCCAGTAGTTTTCAGGGCAATCAGCCCCAGCATTTT. Its protein is CASSFQGNQPQHF. The chain combines TRBV19 with TRBJ1-5; no firm D call. Between the trimmed V and J ends, which lost 5 bases and 2 bases, there was a span of 7 bases. The CDR3 is made up of 13 amino acids. Germline CDR1 LNHDA, CDR2 SQIVND (reference sequence).